This T cell receptor (beta chain) was sequenced during a study of blood T cell repertoires in COVID-19. Whole-study context: COVID-19 samples from acute and convalescent phases originated in the United States, Italy and Spain. PBMCs, B-cell-depleted T cells, or T cells were the source of the cDNA or gDNA that made up the material.

The V and J ends lost 0 bases and 4 bases, in that order; junction bases with no gene match: 4. This CDR3 comprises 16 residues. Germline-derived CDR1 and CDR2 are SGHTA and FQGTGA. As handled by the study authors: Amplified reference gene primers provided the basis for estimating nucleated cell counts. Clones were sequenced by immunoSEQ multiplex PCR, and TCRdb holds only the in-frame ones, with some missing. The V and J calls and clone size are taken from that table; D and trimming were inferred from the DNA. This sample has 200,000 to 300,000 clones, with approximately 89% found just once. Sequencing used peripheral blood. The source is a woman aged 50 to 60 with acute or convalescent COVID-19. The chain is built from TRBV7-3 and TRBJ2-2, with TRBD2 matching 8 bases. Here the CDR3 reads CASSLTAGGRTGELFF. CDR3 nucleotide sequence: TGTGCCAGCAGCTTAACGGCGGGAGGTCGCACCGGGGAGCTGTTTTTT.